This entry is about one TCR beta chain. Its antigen is unidentified. The data originate from a study of shared clonotypes between healthy human individuals. Study-wide results and limits: The genetic and exposure-history diversity represented was limited by few donors.

Between the trimmed V and J ends, which lost 6 bases and 7 bases, there was a span of 12 bases. Germline V lookup: CDR1 MNHEY, CDR2 SVGAGI. This CDR3 contains 12 residues. The run depth of the assay was deep. Profiled with immunoSEQ multiplex PCR; TCRdb holds only in-frame clones, not every one. The sample lists about 2.2 million clones, about 94% occurring once. The naive CD8 subset, CD45RO-negative cells positively selected for CCR7, excluded terminally differentiated effector memory CD45RA+ cells. Donors comprised healthy HIV-negative adults lacking recent acute infections or vaccinations. Only Caucasian adults living in Nashville, Tennessee served as donors.

Material for sequencing was naive CD8+ T cells from PBMCs. The J gene is TRBJ2-5, the V gene TRBV6-5; no clear D gene. The source of this sequence is a man in his late teens or twenties in good health. Some clones in this sample may be carry-over from other donors' samples. DNA of the CDR3: TGTGCCAGCAGGGCACTCAGTGGGACCCAGTACTTC. It specifies CASRALSGTQYF.